This TCR beta chain is drawn from a study of tumor-infiltrating lymphocytes in primary liver carcinoma (dated by TCRdb to about 2017). Study-level background: Between November 2015 and March 2016, roughly five patients in China with histopathologically diagnosed primary liver carcinoma had their tumors surgically resected. For each liver tumor, the study sampled five regions along with adjacent normal tissue and blood, and applied TCRbeta repertoire sequencing, expression microarrays and whole-exome sequencing. Of the five patients (three men and two women, aged 30 to 69 years), four had hepatocellular carcinoma and one had combined HCC and intrahepatic cholangiocarcinoma. The five patients had tumors of stage T1-T3 N0M0, with maximum diameters ranging from roughly 4.2 to 11 cm. TCRbeta repertoire sequencing covered some 35 specimens from 5 patients: 25 or so tumor regions, 5 adjacent noncancerous liver tissues and 5 peripheral blood samples. Reproducibility between technical replicate repertoires was high, with correlation coefficients above 0.95 and mean shared-clone rates roughly 0.86. Each sample produced about 3.65 to 7.13 million productive TCRbeta reads, and read depth showed no significant difference between tissue types.

The investigation overall reported the following: Repertoire overlap was higher between tumor regions (mean about 36%) than tumor-adjacent (17%) or tumor-blood (about 14%) pairs, consistent with antigen-driven expansion. The top 250 clones accounted for a significantly greater share of the repertoire in tumors than in blood (p = 0.039). Bulk unsorted samples precluded comparing CD4+ and CD8+ T cell repertoires. With just a few patients in the study, the authors point out that the findings should be validated in a larger study. Because only the TCR beta chain was sequenced and unpaired alpha chains were not captured, true repertoire diversity is likely underestimated.

In regard to this clonotype: The clone's antigen remains unknown. There are no base qualities to consult, and no much larger clone falls within one base.

TCRbeta-specific cDNA was reverse-transcribed from roughly 500 ng total RNA using a constant-region primer and ProtoScript II reverse transcriptase. The TCRbeta libraries were prepared through three rounds of nested multiplex PCR following a slightly modified ARM-PCR procedure. Sample barcodes and Illumina adapters were attached in a final 25-cycle PCR using Deep VentR polymerase. Before sequencing, amplicons of 200-500 bp were gel-purified using a QIAquick gel extraction kit. An Illumina HiSeq 2500 was used to sequence the TCRbeta amplicons with 250-bp paired-end reads. As for the original processing: Reads were quality-trimmed with Trimmomatic v0.33, and paired reads were merged with FLASH v1.2.11 to recover full CDR3 sequences. V, D and J germline segments were assigned to the rearranged TCRbeta sequences by MiGEC v1.2.1b. Clonotype statistics and Shannon-Wiener diversity indices were calculated with VDJtools v1.0.0. Except for diversity analysis, only the 250 most abundant clonotypes of each sample were used in subsequent analyses to reduce sampling bias. TCRdb reprocessing: public reads trimmed at Q25 with fastp, clones called with MiXCR, in-frame beta chains kept. Duplicate CDR3 protein sequences are folded into a single record with the most common DNA and genes. None of the V and J calls come from the authors' own analysis; TCRdb made them. The sample includes over 250,000 distinct CDR3 sequences, with almost 60% observed a single time. The ten largest clones capture about 18% of the sample.

Blood RNA was extracted from unsorted whole blood with TRIzol reagent; germline DNA came from the DNeasy Blood & Tissue kit. At the time of sampling, the patients had chronic HBV infection and had not received any treatment. Before surgery, four milliliters of peripheral blood were collected into K2EDTA tubes. The origin of this receptor is a woman in her 30s with primary liver carcinoma and hepatitis B virus infection. The sequenced sample consisted of peripheral blood.

Read as DNA, the sequence is TGTGCCAGCAGCCAGGAATGGCGCGGGACTATAGATACGCAGTATTTT. This codes for CASSQEWRGTIDTQYF. The chain employs TRBV14 and TRBJ2-3; 7 bases in between match TRBD2. The germline V and J ends show losses of 3 bases and 5 bases respectively, and no gene match explains 11 bases of the junction. Per the germline V gene, SGHDN is the CDR1 and FVKESK is the CDR2. Its CDR3 holds 16 amino acids, cysteine through phenylalanine. Kept here is only the CDR3 DNA, which spans 48 bases and is read in frame from base 1.